The 15 T cell receptor beta chains below were found in one sample sequenced in a study of shared clonotypes between healthy human individuals. Profiling relied on immunoSEQ multiplex PCR, and the TCRdb table lists in-frame clones only, not all of them. Of over 2 million clones in the sample, less than 95% were seen once. CD45RO-negative CD8 cells positively selected for CCR7 made up the naive population, which excluded terminally differentiated effector memory CD45RA+ cells. The specimen sequenced was naive CD8+ T cells sorted from blood. Every receptor here comes from a young man in good health.

The chain joins TRBV30 to TRBJ1-3; 7 nucleotides match TRBD1. The CDR3 extends over 16 amino acids. The J segment lost 4 bases and the V segment lost 0 bases, leaving 9 bases of the junction unmatched. From germline, CDR1 is GTSNPN and CDR2 SVGIG (reference sequence). The CDR3 region is CAWSVQGQFQGNTIYF. The DNA for the CDR3 is TGTGCCTGGAGTGTACAGGGACAGTTTCAAGGAAACACCATATATTTT.

The chain uses TRBV28 and TRBJ1-1, with D possibly matching TRBD1 (5 bases). The CDR3 sequence is 13 residues long. Looked up from germline, CDR1 is MDHEN and CDR2 is SYDVKM. Trimming shortened V by 2 bases and J by 6 bases, and 10 bases separated the two germline ends. CDR3 DNA sequence: TGTGCCAGCAGTTTAAGGGGTATCTCTGAAGCTTTCTTT. As protein: CASSLRGISEAFF. Full variable domain (remainder filled in from reference TRBV28 and TRBJ1-1): DVKVTQSSRYLVKRTGEKVFLECVQDMDHENMFWYRQDPGLGLRLIYFSYDVKMKEKGDIPEGYSVSREKKERFSLILESASTNQTSMYLCASSLRGISEAFFGQGTRLTVV.

The genes are TRBV27 and TRBJ2-1; D is uncertain. Trimming left V 8 bases short and J 0 bases short, with 14 bases between. The CDR3 sequence is 15 residues long. Germline V gene lookup returns CDR1 MNHEY and CDR2 SMNVEV (reference sequence). CDR3: CASRNTAFSYNEQFF. The CDR3 DNA is TGTGCCAGCCGAAATACAGCGTTCTCCTACAATGAGCAGTTCTTC.

This sequence joins TRBV18 and TRBJ2-2, with D possibly being TRBD1 (5 bases). The CDR3 has 16 amino acids. CDR1 is KGHSH and CDR2 is LQKENI in the germline V gene. Trimming removed 3 bases from V and 4 bases from J, with 15 bases in between. CDR3 in DNA: TGTGCCAGCTCACCCAAAGACAGCCCTGTCACCGGGGAGCTGTTTTTT. Translated: CASSPKDSPVTGELFF. The whole variable domain, filled in from reference TRBV18 and TRBJ2-2, reads NAGVMQNPRHLVRRRGQEARLRCSPMKGHSHVYWYRQLPEEGLKFMVYLQKENIIDESGMPKERFSAEFPKEGPSILRIQQVVRGDSAAYFCASSPKDSPVTGELFFGEGSRLTVL.

The table lists this clone with a count of one. The chain carries TRBV28 and TRBJ2-7; 9 bases match TRBD1. Germline V gives CDR1 MDHEN, CDR2 SYDVKM. The CDR3 runs to 15 residues. The trim removed 4 bases at V and 3 bases at J, leaving 7 bases unmatched. The CDR3 DNA follows: TGTGCCAGCAGTTCCTTACGGACAGGGGACTACGAGCAGTACTTC. Translation gives CASSSLRTGDYEQYF.

The rearrangement uses TRBV5-6 and TRBJ2-7; 9 bases map to TRBD1. Germline CDR1 is SGHDT and CDR2 is YYEEEE. V shed 4 bases and J 6 bases; nucleotides not matched to a gene: 5. The CDR3 runs to 13 residues. CDR3 sequence (DNA): TGTGCCAGCAGCACCGGGACAGGGCCCGAGCAGTACTTC. Translated: CASSTGTGPEQYF. The full variable domain, its missing parts supplied by reference TRBV5-6 and TRBJ2-7, is DAGVTQSPTHLIKTRGQQVTLRCSPKSGHDTVSWYQQALGQGPQFIFQYYEEEERQRGNFPDRFSGHQFPNYSSELNVNALLLGDSALYLCASSTGTGPEQYFGPGTRLTVT.

The chain recombines TRBV5-1 with TRBJ1-4, with 9 bases aligning to TRBD1. The CDR3 has 14 amino acids. Trimming removed 4 bases from V and 7 bases from J; junction bases left unmatched: 5. The germline CDR1 and CDR2 sequences are SGHRS and YFSETQ. The DNA of the CDR3 is TGCGCCAGCAGCATCGGGACAGGGAGTGAAAAACTGTTTTTT. It specifies CASSIGTGSEKLFF. Combining the CDR3 with reference TRBV5-1 and TRBJ1-4 gives the whole variable domain KAGVTQTPRYLIKTRGQQVTLSCSPISGHRSVSWYQQTPGQGLQFLFEYFSETQRNKGNFPGRFSGRQFSNSRSEMNVSTLELGDSALYLCASSIGTGSEKLFFGSGTQLSVL.

As DNA, the CDR3 is TGTGCCAGCAGCTTAGAGGGGACAGGGGTATACGAGCAGTACTTC. It encodes CASSLEGTGVYEQYF. The rearrangement links TRBV11-2 to TRBJ2-7, with 10 bases matching TRBD1. This CDR3 is 15 amino acids long. V shed 0 bases and J 4 bases; nucleotides not matched to a gene: 3. The germline V gene has CDR1 SGHAT and CDR2 FQNNGV. Looking up the rest from reference TRBV11-2 and TRBJ2-7 gives the full variable domain: EAGVAQSPRYKIIEKRQSVAFWCNPISGHATLYWYQQILGQGPKLLIQFQNNGVVDDSQLPKDRFSAERLKGVDSTLKIQPAKLEDSAVYLCASSLEGTGVYEQYFGPGTRLTVT.

This rearrangement joins TRBV27 to TRBJ2-7; D perhaps matches TRBD1 (5 bases). CDR1 is MNHEY and CDR2 is SMNVEV in the germline V gene (reference sequence). The CDR3 sequence is 14 residues long. V was trimmed by 2 bases and J by 2 bases, leaving 10 bases between them. This CDR3 reads CASSLLGATYEQYF. As DNA, the CDR3 is TGTGCCAGCAGTTTACTAGGGGCTACCTACGAGCAGTACTTC.

V is TRBV4-3 and J is TRBJ1-6; no clear D gene. The V end lost 0 bases, the J end lost 3 bases, and 9 bases lay between the germline ends. Germline loops: CDR1 LGHNA, CDR2 YSLEER. The CDR3 is made up of 16 amino acids. The CDR3 DNA is TGCGCCAGCAGCCAAGATTCAGGACTCTATAATTCACCCCTCCACTTT. Its protein product is CASSQDSGLYNSPLHF.

J is TRBJ1-5 and V is TRBV7-8; D gene ambiguous. CDR1 is SGHVS and CDR2 is FQNEAQ in the germline V gene. The V end lost 5 bases, the J end lost 1 base, and 18 bases lay between the germline ends. The CDR3 has 17 amino acids. The CDR3 is CASSPEGGRPSNQPQHF. The CDR3 DNA follows: TGTGCCAGCAGCCCCGAGGGAGGCAGGCCGAGCAATCAGCCCCAGCATTTT.

The chain links TRBV27 to TRBJ2-7; TRBD2 matches at 11 bases. The CDR3 is 15 amino acids. The trim removed 2 bases at V and 3 bases at J, leaving 3 bases unmatched. Germline V lookup: CDR1 MNHEY, CDR2 SMNVEV (reference sequence). The CDR3 region has the DNA TGTGCCAGCAGTTTAGTACTAGCGGGAGTCTACGAGCAGTACTTC. Its protein product is CASSLVLAGVYEQYF.

V and J are TRBV6-1 and TRBJ2-2, with D tentatively TRBD1 (5 bases). The V gene lost 4 bases and the J gene lost 0 bases, with 21 bases spanning the gap. Germline V gene sequence: CDR1 MNHNS, CDR2 SASEGT. The CDR3 runs to 19 residues. This CDR3 is CASSATPPDSLTNTGELFF. The CDR3 nucleotides are TGTGCCAGCAGTGCCACCCCTCCTGACAGCCTAACGAACACCGGGGAGCTGTTTTTT.

The table lists this clone with a few counts. The rearrangement joins TRBV7-2 to TRBJ2-7, with 14 bases aligning to TRBD2. V lost 4 bases to trimming and J lost 6 bases; unmatched junction nucleotides: 2. Germline CDR1 reads SGHTA; CDR2 reads FQGNSA. The CDR3 is 14 amino acids. CDR3 residues: CASSSGLAGVEQYF. The CDR3 DNA reads as TGTGCCAGCAGCTCGGGACTAGCGGGAGTCGAGCAGTACTTC.

This clone was seen a single time. J is TRBJ1-1 and V is TRBV4-3; D might be TRBD1 (5 bases). The CDR3 is 11 residues long. Germline V gives CDR1 LGHNA, CDR2 YSLEER. V was cut by 8 bases and J by 1 base, with 5 bases left in between. The CDR3 sequence: CASQGNTEAFF. CDR3 DNA: TGCGCCAGCCAGGGGAACACTGAAGCTTTCTTT.